The clone carrying this T cell receptor beta chain has more than one count but fewer than ten. Its matching antigen is unknown. The TCR beta cDNA libraries carried unique molecular identifiers. TCRdb independently ran MiXCR on the PCR reads; one entry per CDR3 protein. The top ten hold roughly 8.2% of the sample, which has hundreds of thousands of distinct CDR3 sequences, 39% seen once. The data were taken from a study of post-analysis software for immune sequencing data. Broader study findings: Controls had significantly higher normalized Chao1 diversity than multiple sclerosis patients.

The receptor was isolated from a girl aged 2 to 9 with multiple sclerosis. Sequenced input: blood.

The CDR3 loop is CASRGGPDTQYF. The CDR3, as DNA: TGTGCCAGCCGCGGGGGCCCAGATACGCAGTATTTT. J is TRBJ2-3 and V is TRBV6-5; tentatively, D is TRBD2 (7 bases). V was cut by 8 bases and J by 4 bases, with 10 bases left in between. The CDR3 extends over 12 amino acids. Germline lookup yields CDR1 MNHEY and CDR2 SVGAGI.